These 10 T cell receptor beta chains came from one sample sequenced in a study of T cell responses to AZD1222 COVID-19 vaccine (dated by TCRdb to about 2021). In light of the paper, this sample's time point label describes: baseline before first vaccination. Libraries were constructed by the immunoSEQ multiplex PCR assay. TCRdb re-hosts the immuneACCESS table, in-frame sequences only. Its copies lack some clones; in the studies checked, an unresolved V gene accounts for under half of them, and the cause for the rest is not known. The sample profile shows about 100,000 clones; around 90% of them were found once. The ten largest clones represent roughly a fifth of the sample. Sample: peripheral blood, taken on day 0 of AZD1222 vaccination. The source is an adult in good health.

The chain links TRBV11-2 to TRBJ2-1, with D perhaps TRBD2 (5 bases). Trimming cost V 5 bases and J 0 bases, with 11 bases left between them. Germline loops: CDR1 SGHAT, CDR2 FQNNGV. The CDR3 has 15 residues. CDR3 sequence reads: CASSPDWSSYNEQFF. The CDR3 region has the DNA TGTGCCAGCAGCCCGGACTGGAGCTCCTACAATGAGCAGTTCTTC.

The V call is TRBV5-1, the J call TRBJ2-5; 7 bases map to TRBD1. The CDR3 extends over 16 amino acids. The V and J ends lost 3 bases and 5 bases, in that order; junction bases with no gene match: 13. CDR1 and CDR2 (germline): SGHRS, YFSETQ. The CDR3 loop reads CASSYARQARGETQYF. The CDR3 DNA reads TGCGCCAGCAGCTATGCCCGACAGGCCAGGGGGGAGACCCAGTACTTC. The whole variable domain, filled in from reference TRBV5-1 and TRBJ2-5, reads KAGVTQTPRYLIKTRGQQVTLSCSPISGHRSVSWYQQTPGQGLQFLFEYFSETQRNKGNFPGRFSGRQFSNSRSEMNVSTLELGDSALYLCASSYARQARGETQYFGPGTRLLVL.

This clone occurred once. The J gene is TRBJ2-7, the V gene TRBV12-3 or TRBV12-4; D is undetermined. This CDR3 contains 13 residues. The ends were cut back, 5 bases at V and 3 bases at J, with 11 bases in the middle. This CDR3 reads CASSLGYIYEQYF. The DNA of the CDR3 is TGTGCCAGCAGTCTAGGATACATCTACGAGCAGTACTTC.

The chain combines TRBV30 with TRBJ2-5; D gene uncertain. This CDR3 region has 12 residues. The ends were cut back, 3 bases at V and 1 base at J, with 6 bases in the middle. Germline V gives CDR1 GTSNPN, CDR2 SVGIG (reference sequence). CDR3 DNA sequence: TGTGCCTGGAGACTACCCCAAGAGACCCAGTACTTC. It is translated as CAWRLPQETQYF.

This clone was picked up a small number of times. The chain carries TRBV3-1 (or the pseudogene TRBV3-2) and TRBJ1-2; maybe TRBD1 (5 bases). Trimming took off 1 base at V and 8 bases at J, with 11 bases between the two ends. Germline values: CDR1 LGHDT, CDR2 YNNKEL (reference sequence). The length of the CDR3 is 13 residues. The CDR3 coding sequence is TGTGCCAGCAGCCAAGTAAGTCAGGGAGGCTACACCTTC. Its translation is CASSQVSQGGYTF.

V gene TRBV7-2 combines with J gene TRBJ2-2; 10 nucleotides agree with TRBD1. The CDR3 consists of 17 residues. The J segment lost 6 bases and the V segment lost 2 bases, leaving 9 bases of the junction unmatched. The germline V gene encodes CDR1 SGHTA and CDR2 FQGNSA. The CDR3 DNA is TGTGCCAGCAGCTTATGGGGGAGACAGGGGGCGGCCGGGGAGCTGTTTTTT. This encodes CASSLWGRQGAAGELFF.

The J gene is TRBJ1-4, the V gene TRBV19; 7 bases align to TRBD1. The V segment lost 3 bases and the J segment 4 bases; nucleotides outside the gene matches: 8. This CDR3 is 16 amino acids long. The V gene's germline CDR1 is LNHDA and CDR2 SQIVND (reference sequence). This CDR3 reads CASSIGQQGRNEKLFF. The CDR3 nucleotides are TGTGCCAGTAGTATCGGCCAACAGGGGCGTAATGAAAAACTGTTTTTT.

CDR3 region: CASSKAQIEINSPLHF. DNA for the CDR3: TGTGCCAGCAGCAAAGCACAAATAGAAATTAATTCACCCCTCCACTTT. The chain carries TRBV21-1 and TRBJ1-6. TRBV21-1 is listed as a pseudogene. CDR3 size: 16 residues.

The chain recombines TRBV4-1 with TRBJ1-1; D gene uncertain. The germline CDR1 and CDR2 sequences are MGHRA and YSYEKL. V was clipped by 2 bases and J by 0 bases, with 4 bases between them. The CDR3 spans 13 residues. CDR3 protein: CASSQHLNTEAFF. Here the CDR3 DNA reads TGCGCCAGCAGCCAACACCTGAACACTGAAGCTTTCTTT.

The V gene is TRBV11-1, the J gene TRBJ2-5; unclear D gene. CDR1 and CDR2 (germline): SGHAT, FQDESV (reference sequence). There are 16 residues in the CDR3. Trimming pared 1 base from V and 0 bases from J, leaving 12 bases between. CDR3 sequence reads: CASSLVVSRYQETQYF. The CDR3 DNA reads TGTGCCAGCAGCTTAGTGGTTAGCAGATACCAAGAGACCCAGTACTTC.